These 18 T cell receptor beta chains were all obtained from the same sample, sequenced in a study of blood T cell repertoires in COVID-19. Only in-frame clones appear in the TCRdb table, and some are missing; sequencing was by immunoSEQ multiplex PCR. Of approximately 64,000 clones listed, about 88% are singletons. Source material: peripheral blood. Receptors originate from a man between 65 and 85 years old with acute or convalescent COVID-19.

The J gene is TRBJ2-2, the V gene TRBV7-9; 8 bases agree with TRBD2. CDR3 size: 17 residues. From germline, CDR1 is SEHNR and CDR2 FQNEAQ (reference sequence). Trimming took 4 bases from V and 5 from J; bases not matched to a gene: 12. CDR3 sequence: CASSSPGGTSRTGELFF. CDR3 sequence (DNA): TGTGCCAGCAGCTCCCCGGGGGGGACTAGTCGGACCGGGGAGCTGTTTTTT.

V usage is TRBV19 and J usage is TRBJ1-2, with a weak D call TRBD1 (6 bases). In germline, CDR1 is LNHDA, CDR2 SQIVND (reference sequence). The CDR3 is made up of 18 amino acids. Trimming removed 1 base from V and 9 bases from J, with 27 bases in between. CDR3 sequence reads: CASSIVSGQRGGLWSYTF. DNA of the CDR3: TGTGCCAGTAGTATAGTTTCCGGACAGCGTGGTGGTCTATGGAGCTACACCTTC. Using reference TRBV19 and TRBJ1-2 for the parts outside the CDR3, the full variable domain is DGGITQSPKYLFRKEGQNVTLSCEQNLNHDAMYWYRQDPGQGLRLIYYSQIVNDFQKGDIAEGYSVSREKKESFPLTVTSAQKNPTAFYLCASSIVSGQRGGLWSYTFGSGTRLTVV.

A single count supports this clone. The rearrangement links TRBV6-6 to TRBJ1-5; the match to TRBD1 covers 9 bases. CDR3 length: 15 residues. Trimming took 5 bases from V and 6 from J; bases not matched to a gene: 8. Germline CDR1 MNHNY, CDR2 SVGAGI (reference sequence). CDR3 in DNA: TGTGCCAGCAGTAAACAGGGGGCGCAGGGTCAGCCCCAGCATTTT. Amino acids: CASSKQGAQGQPQHF.

The chain carries TRBV27 and TRBJ2-7, with D unresolved. CDR1 MNHEY and CDR2 SMNVEV come from the germline V gene (reference sequence). The CDR3 is 15 amino acids. V lost 5 bases to trimming and J lost 1 base, with 15 bases between them. The CDR3 loop is CASSGWAVASYEQYF. In nucleotides, the CDR3 is TGTGCCAGCAGTGGGTGGGCAGTCGCTTCCTACGAGCAGTACTTC.

The DNA for the CDR3 is TGTGCCAGCAGTTTTACACCCTACGAGCAGTACTTC. Translated: CASSFTPYEQYF. The J gene is TRBJ2-7, the V gene TRBV12-3 or TRBV12-4; D uncertain. V dropped 3 bases and J dropped 2 bases, with 5 bases sitting between them. This CDR3 has 12 amino acids.

The chain couples TRBV7-3 to TRBJ2-1; TRBD2 agrees at 8 bases. Germline V gene data show CDR1 as SGHTA and CDR2 as FQGTGA. There are 13 residues in the CDR3. Trimming at V came to 3 bases and at J to 9 bases, leaving 4 bases not matched to a gene. CDR3 amino acids: CASSFSGEGEQFF. The CDR3 bases are TGTGCCAGCAGCTTTAGCGGGGAGGGTGAGCAGTTCTTC.

The V call is TRBV4-1, the J call TRBJ1-1, with a possible D match to TRBD1 (5 bases). In germline, CDR1 is MGHRA, CDR2 YSYEKL. The CDR3 spans 13 residues. The V end was cut by 4 bases, the J end by 4 bases, with 10 bases between. The CDR3 loop reads CASSRGASTEAFF. The CDR3 region has the DNA TGCGCCAGCAGCCGCGGGGCGAGCACTGAAGCTTTCTTT.

This chain joins TRBV5-5 and TRBJ1-4; 10 bases agree with TRBD1. Germline CDR1 and CDR2: SGHKS and YYEKEE (reference sequence). CDR3 size: 15 residues. The trim removed 4 bases at V and 8 bases at J, leaving 8 bases unmatched. The CDR3 loop reads CASSPEDRGGEKLFF. The CDR3 DNA reads as TGTGCCAGCAGCCCGGAGGACAGGGGGGGAGAAAAACTGTTTTTT. Combining the CDR3 with reference TRBV5-5 and TRBJ1-4 gives the whole variable domain DAGVTQSPTHLIKTRGQQVTLRCSPISGHKSVSWYQQVLGQGPQFIFQYYEKEERGRGNFPDRFSARQFPNYSSELNVNALLLGDSALYLCASSPEDRGGEKLFFGSGTQLSVL.

This sequence joins TRBV10-1 and TRBJ1-2; maybe TRBD1 (5 bases). V gave up 2 bases and J gave up 4 bases, with 11 bases separating them. The CDR3 is 14 residues long. The germline V gene has CDR1 WNHNN and CDR2 SYGVQD (reference sequence). The CDR3: CASSEDRSSYGYTF. The CDR3 DNA sequence: TGCGCCAGCAGTGAGGACAGATCGTCCTATGGCTACACCTTC.

This clone was observed a single time. The chain is built from TRBV4-3 and TRBJ1-3; D gene uncertain. V lost 0 bases to trimming and J lost 0 bases, with 9 bases between them. There are 16 residues in the CDR3. Germline lookup yields CDR1 LGHNA and CDR2 YSLEER. CDR3 residues: CASSQDPAGSGNTIYF. Written as DNA, the CDR3 is TGCGCCAGCAGCCAAGATCCGGCGGGCTCTGGAAACACCATATATTTT.

The CDR3 nucleotides read TGTGCCAGCAGCCTGGACTACTACCAAGAGACCCAGTACTTC. Translating it yields CASSLDYYQETQYF. The chain carries TRBV7-2 and TRBJ2-5; a weak D match, TRBD2 (6 bases). The CDR3 loop spans 14 amino acids. The V and J ends lost 5 bases and 0 bases respectively, with 10 bases between them. Germline assignment: CDR1 SGHTA and CDR2 FQGNSA.

For the CDR3, the DNA is TGTGCCAGCAGCCAAGGATACCCCAGTAATGAAAAACTGTTTTTT. Protein product: CASSQGYPSNEKLFF. The chain employs TRBV14 and TRBJ1-4; D is unclear. V lost 1 base and J 4 bases, leaving 10 bases between the germline ends. CDR1 is SGHDN, CDR2 FVKESK, per germline. The CDR3 runs to 15 residues.

V and J are TRBV15 and TRBJ1-1; TRBD1 matches at 8 bases. The V segment lost 5 bases and the J segment 5 bases; nucleotides outside the gene matches: 7. Germline V gene data show CDR1 as LNHNV and CDR2 as YYDKDF (reference sequence). This CDR3 is 14 amino acids long. The CDR3 region has the DNA TGTGCCACCAGCTCCTGGACAGGGCAAACTGAAGCTTTCTTT. As protein: CATSSWTGQTEAFF.

J is TRBJ1-5 and V is TRBV19, with D possibly matching TRBD1 (6 bases). Germline CDR1 LNHDA, CDR2 SQIVND (reference sequence). V lost 5 bases and J lost 3, with 11 bases in between. There are 14 residues in the CDR3. The CDR3 region is CASSPDRPNQPQHF. CDR3 in DNA: TGTGCCAGTAGTCCGGACAGACCCAATCAGCCCCAGCATTTT.

V and J are TRBV27 and TRBJ1-2; no reliable D call. The V and J ends lost 7 bases and 6 bases respectively, with 18 bases between them. Germline V gene lookup returns CDR1 MNHEY and CDR2 SMNVEV (reference sequence). CDR3 size: 14 residues. The CDR3 region has the DNA TGTGCCAGCACCTCGGGCAACGGGGTTAATGGCTACACCTTC. This translates into CASTSGNGVNGYTF.

The chain has TRBV5-1 and TRBJ2-5, with 10 bases identical to TRBD2. CDR1 is SGHRS, CDR2 YFSETQ, per germline. CDR3 length: 14 amino acids. V lost 4 bases and J lost 3; bases outside the gene matches: 3. The CDR3 sequence is CASSGAGGEETQYF. CDR3 bases: TGCGCCAGCAGCGGAGCGGGGGGGGAAGAGACCCAGTACTTC.

J is TRBJ1-2 and V is TRBV5-1; D is unresolved. The length of the CDR3 is 14 residues. Deletions cut 0 bases from V and 3 bases from J, with 9 bases between. The germline CDR1 and CDR2 sequences are SGHRS and YFSETQ. The CDR3 DNA sequence: TGCGCCAGCAGCTTGGCCCCCGGGGACTATGGCTACACCTTC. This sequence encodes CASSLAPGDYGYTF.

The gene calls are TRBV5-4 and TRBJ2-3, with TRBD2 matching 12 bases. CDR1 and CDR2 from the germline V gene are SGHNT and YYREEE (reference sequence). V dropped 5 bases and J dropped 5; count of bases not matched to a gene: 6. The CDR3 sequence is 15 residues long. The CDR3 DNA is TGTGCCAGCAGAACTGGACTAGCGGGAAAAGATACGCAGTATTTT. As protein: CASRTGLAGKDTQYF. Using reference TRBV5-4 and TRBJ2-3 for the parts outside the CDR3, the full variable domain is ETGVTQSPTHLIKTRGQQVTLRCSSQSGHNTVSWYQQALGQGPQFIFQYYREEENGRGNFPPRFSGLQFPNYSSELNVNALELDDSALYLCASRTGLAGKDTQYFGPGTRLTVL.